Each of the 21 T cell receptor beta chains below was sequenced from the same sample in a study of breast tumors, draining lymph nodes, adjacent tissues. TCRdb called the multiplex PCR reads again in MiXCR, with one record for every CDR3 protein. In the table there are about 130,000 distinct CDR3 sequences, 21% of which are singletons. Samples came from axillary lymph nodes draining the breast cancer. The source material was axillary lymph node tissue. The origin of the receptors is a female donor with breast cancer. Some clones in this sample may be carry-over from other donors' samples.

Points on this clonotype: A read error may be the cause here, since a much bigger clone is one base away. The chain uses TRBV28 and TRBJ2-5; 10 bases agree with TRBD2. The CDR3 is made up of 15 amino acids. The V segment lost 6 bases and the J segment 7 bases; nucleotides outside the gene matches: 11. Germline V gene lookup returns CDR1 MDHEN and CDR2 SYDVKM. The CDR3 region is CASRPLAGEVGTQYF. Written as DNA, the CDR3 is TGTGCCAGCAGGCCCCTAGCGGGAGAGGTAGGGACCCAGTACTTC. Looking up the rest from reference TRBV28 and TRBJ2-5 gives the full variable domain: DVKVTQSSRYLVKRTGEKVFLECVQDMDHENMFWYRQDPGLGLRLIYFSYDVKMKEKGDIPEGYSVSREKKERFSLILESASTNQTSMYLCASRPLAGEVGTQYFGPGTRLLVL.

The table lists this clonotype with many counts. This chain connects TRBV7-2 to TRBJ1-4; a weak D match, TRBD1 (5 bases). Looked up from germline, CDR1 is SGHTA and CDR2 is FQGNSA. The CDR3 has 14 amino acids. V lost 10 bases and J 3 bases, leaving 15 bases between the germline ends. DNA of the CDR3: TGTGCCACAAGAAAAGACAGTTCTAATGAAAAACTGTTTTTT. This sequence encodes CATRKDSSNEKLFF.

Turning to this clonotype: This clone may be a read error of a much larger clone one base away. The rearrangement links TRBV27 to TRBJ1-2; D may be TRBD1 (6 bases). Trimming removed 5 bases from V and 10 bases from J, with 26 bases in between. The germline CDR1 and CDR2 sequences are MNHEY and SMNVEV (reference sequence). The CDR3 sequence is 16 residues long. CDR3 sequence reads: CASSPQGDRTNSDYTF. The CDR3 DNA reads TGTGCCAGCAGTCCACAGGGAGATCGGACAAACTCTGACTACACCTTC.

This clonotype was seen repeatedly, ten times or more. The V and J genes are TRBV5-1 and TRBJ2-7; D uncertain. Germline lookup yields CDR1 SGHRS and CDR2 YFSETQ. There are 14 residues in the CDR3. The V end was cut by 4 bases, the J end by 5 bases, with 16 bases between. This chain's CDR3 is CASSPQVGPNEQYF. In DNA form, the CDR3 reads TGCGCCAGCAGCCCGCAGGTGGGTCCCAACGAGCAGTACTTC.

This clonotype was observed at least ten times. The chain uses TRBV5-1 and TRBJ2-5; TRBD2 agrees at 9 bases. CDR3 length: 17 amino acids. CDR1 and CDR2 from the germline V gene are SGHRS and YFSETQ. The V and J ends lost 2 bases and 3 bases, in that order; junction bases with no gene match: 11. In DNA, the CDR3 is TGCGCCAGCAGCTTCCCCCGAGGGGTAGCGGGAGAAGAGACCCAGTACTTC. It translates to CASSFPRGVAGEETQYF.

This clonotype showed up just a few times. Germline is not matched at one junction end, which may reflect a read error. CDR3 bases: TGCAGTGCTAGGGAGCGCAGGGCCACAAACATTCGGTACTTC. Amino acids: CSARERRATNIRYF. The chain has TRBV20-1 and TRBJ2-4; possibly TRBD1 for D (5 bases). Germline loops: CDR1 DFQATT, CDR2 SNEGSKA (reference sequence). This CDR3 spans 14 amino acids.

The chain joins TRBV28 to TRBJ1-5; no firm D call. Germline assignment: CDR1 MDHEN and CDR2 SYDVKM. The V and J ends lost 2 bases and 2 bases respectively, with 13 bases between them. The CDR3 has 16 amino acids. DNA of the CDR3: TGTGCCAGCAGTTTAATAGGAACCTCGGGCAATCAGCCCCAGCATTTT. It encodes CASSLIGTSGNQPQHF.

This clonotype showed up many times. CDR3 region: CASSQGSNTGELFF. Here the CDR3 DNA reads TGTGCCAGCAGTCAGGGATCGAACACCGGGGAGCTGTTTTTT. The V gene is TRBV12-3 or TRBV12-4, the J gene TRBJ2-2, with TRBD1 as a possible D gene (5 bases). V dropped 5 bases and J dropped 0 bases, with 7 bases sitting between them. The length of the CDR3 is 14 residues.

There are many counts of this clonotype. The chain combines TRBV4-1 with TRBJ1-4; the D is unclear. The CDR3 sequence is 15 residues long. Trimming removed 1 base from V and 8 bases from J, with 14 bases in between. The V gene's germline CDR1 is MGHRA and CDR2 YSYEKL. CDR3 DNA: TGCGCCAGCAGCCAAGTTGGCGGGGTCGGGGAAAAACTGTTTTTT. It is translated as CASSQVGGVGEKLFF.

Concerning this clonotype itself: Lacking the conserved final phenylalanine or tryptophan, this CDR3 likely reflects a read error. The rearrangement joins TRBV18 to TRBJ2-1; D unclear. The ends were cut back, 1 base at V and 1 base at J, with 5 bases in the middle. This CDR3 region has 14 residues. Germline CDR1 KGHSH, CDR2 LQKENI. The CDR3 reads CASSPQLSYNEQFS. The CDR3 DNA sequence: TGTGCCAGCTCACCACAGTTGTCCTACAATGAGCAGTTCTCC.

This clonotype was counted ten times or more. This chain joins TRBV7-9 and TRBJ1-5; 7 bases match TRBD1. V lost 5 bases, J lost 2 bases, and 6 bases stayed unmatched. Germline V gives CDR1 SEHNR, CDR2 FQNEAQ (reference sequence). The CDR3 totals 15 residues. CDR3 amino acids: CASSPKGAGNQPQHF. As DNA, the CDR3 is TGTGCCAGCAGCCCAAAGGGGGCCGGCAATCAGCCCCAGCATTTT.

There are many counts of this clonotype. The chain couples TRBV6-1 to TRBJ2-1; possible D gene TRBD2, 6 bases. CDR1 and CDR2 from the germline V gene are MNHNS and SASEGT. Trimming shortened V by 6 bases and J by 5 bases, and 11 bases separated the two germline ends. There are 13 residues in the CDR3. The CDR3 bases are TGTGCCAGCAGGGAGGGCCCAAACAATGAGCAGTTCTTC. Translated, it gives CASREGPNNEQFF.

This clonotype was counted between two and nine times. The CDR3: CASSSLGQQNSPLHF. DNA for the CDR3: TGTGCCAGCAGCTCCTTGGGACAACAAAATTCACCCCTCCACTTT. The chain couples TRBV28 to TRBJ1-6; possibly TRBD1 for D (6 bases). Trimming took 6 bases from V and 7 from J, leaving 16 bases between them. The CDR3 loop spans 15 amino acids. CDR1 MDHEN and CDR2 SYDVKM come from the germline V gene.

This clonotype was seen ten or more times. The rearrangement joins TRBV20-1 to TRBJ1-3; TRBD1 agrees at 12 bases. The germline V gene has CDR1 DFQATT and CDR2 SNEGSKA (reference sequence). Trimming took 5 bases from V and 2 from J; bases not matched to a gene: 1. There are 14 residues in the CDR3. The CDR3 sequence is CSAGTGGAGNTIYF. Written as DNA, the CDR3 is TGCAGTGCTGGGACAGGGGGCGCTGGAAACACCATATATTTT.

At least ten counts were recorded for this clonotype. The chain carries TRBV3-1 and TRBJ2-7; D not resolved. The germline V gene has CDR1 LGHDT and CDR2 YNNKEL (reference sequence). The germline V and J ends were trimmed by 1 base and 4 bases, with 14 bases remaining between them. CDR3 length equals 15 residues. CDR3: CASSQAVIGQYEQYF. The CDR3 bases are TGTGCCAGCAGCCAAGCTGTTATAGGCCAGTACGAGCAGTACTTC.

In its sample, this clonotype was seen many times. This sequence joins TRBV4-1 and TRBJ2-3, with a possible D match to TRBD1 (6 bases). CDR3 size: 15 residues. The ends were cut back, 4 bases at V and 2 bases at J, with 13 bases in the middle. CDR1 and CDR2 from the germline V gene are MGHRA and YSYEKL. CDR3 protein: CASSLGQGNTDTQYF. The CDR3 DNA sequence: TGCGCCAGCAGCCTCGGCCAGGGGAACACAGATACGCAGTATTTT.

The sample holds many counts of this clonotype. This chain links TRBV6-1 with TRBJ1-4, with a tentative D call TRBD1 (6 bases). Germline V CDR1 and CDR2: MNHNS, SASEGT. The CDR3 consists of 14 residues. The V and J ends lost 6 bases and 3 bases respectively, with 11 bases between them. The CDR3: CASSFRGPNEKLFF. The CDR3 DNA reads as TGTGCCAGCAGCTTCAGGGGACCTAATGAAAAACTGTTTTTT.

The sample holds many counts of this clonotype. V is TRBV5-1 and J is TRBJ1-6, with 7 bases that match TRBD1. The CDR3 covers 15 residues. The germline gives CDR1 SGHRS, CDR2 YFSETQ. The ends lost 0 bases at V and 5 bases at J; junction bases unmatched: 2. The CDR3 region is CASSLVGGDNSPLHF. The CDR3 coding sequence is TGCGCCAGCAGCTTGGTAGGGGGCGATAATTCACCCCTCCACTTT. Full variable domain (remainder filled in from reference TRBV5-1 and TRBJ1-6): KAGVTQTPRYLIKTRGQQVTLSCSPISGHRSVSWYQQTPGQGLQFLFEYFSETQRNKGNFPGRFSGRQFSNSRSEMNVSTLELGDSALYLCASSLVGGDNSPLHFGNGTRLTVT.

This clonotype was seen repeatedly, ten times or more. This sequence joins TRBV7-6 and TRBJ2-1; TRBD2 agrees at 11 bases. This CDR3 comprises 15 residues. Per the germline V gene, CDR1 is SGHVS and CDR2 is FNYEAQ. V dropped 4 bases and J dropped 8; count of bases not matched to a gene: 7. CDR3 region: CASSSLAGEGDEQFF. The CDR3 nucleotides are TGTGCCAGCAGCTCACTAGCGGGAGAAGGTGATGAGCAGTTCTTC. Based on the CDR3 plus reference TRBV7-6 and TRBJ2-1, the full variable domain is GAGVSQSPRYKVTKRGQDVALRCDPISGHVSLYWYRQALGQGPEFLTYFNYEAQQDKSGLPNDRFSAERPEGSISTLTIQRTEQRDSAMYRCASSSLAGEGDEQFFGPGTRLTVL.

Notes on this clonotype: A much larger clone sits a single nucleotide away, making a read error possible. V and J are TRBV7-2 and TRBJ1-5; D unresolved. Looked up from germline, CDR1 is SGHTA and CDR2 is FQGNSA. This CDR3 spans 18 amino acids. The CDR3 loop is CANSRRVTGIYSNQPQHF. CDR3 nucleotide sequence: TGTGCCAACAGCCGAAGGGTAACGGGAATTTATAGCAATCAGCCCCAGCATTTT.

This clonotype has more than one count but fewer than ten. V and J are TRBV28 and TRBJ1-5; tentative D call: TRBD1 (5 bases). V was trimmed by 3 bases and J by 4 bases, leaving 13 bases between them. The CDR3 runs to 15 residues. The V gene's germline CDR1 is MDHEN and CDR2 SYDVKM. In nucleotides, the CDR3 is TGTGCCAGCAGTTTGGTCAGGGCCACAAATCAGCCCCAGCATTTT. It encodes CASSLVRATNQPQHF.